This T cell receptor beta chain was captured by sequencing in a study of blood T cell repertoires in COVID-19. Study overall: The samples span acute and convalescent COVID-19 from the United States, Italy and Spain. Nucleic acid was either cDNA or gDNA, and it came from T cells, B-cell-depleted T cells, or PBMCs.

Germline values: CDR1 MNHEY, CDR2 SMNVEV (reference sequence). The length of the CDR3 is 16 residues. V lost 2 bases and J 0 bases, leaving 12 bases between the germline ends. Per the authors' pipeline: Estimation of nucleated cell counts relied on the amplification of reference gene primers. The method was immunoSEQ multiplex PCR; TCRdb's version includes in-frame clones alone and lacks a portion of them. V, J and clone size are those of that table, while D and trimming were read from the DNA. The table lists 15,000 to 25,000 clones, 80% to 90% of them singletons, with roughly 31% in the top ten. The material sequenced was peripheral blood. The receptor's source is a human donor with active COVID-19. The donor label of this sample is uncertain. The J gene is TRBJ2-3, the V gene TRBV27; unclear D gene. CDR3 loop: CASSLESRVSTDTQYF. The DNA of the CDR3 is TGTGCCAGCAGTTTAGAGTCCCGCGTCAGCACAGATACGCAGTATTTT.